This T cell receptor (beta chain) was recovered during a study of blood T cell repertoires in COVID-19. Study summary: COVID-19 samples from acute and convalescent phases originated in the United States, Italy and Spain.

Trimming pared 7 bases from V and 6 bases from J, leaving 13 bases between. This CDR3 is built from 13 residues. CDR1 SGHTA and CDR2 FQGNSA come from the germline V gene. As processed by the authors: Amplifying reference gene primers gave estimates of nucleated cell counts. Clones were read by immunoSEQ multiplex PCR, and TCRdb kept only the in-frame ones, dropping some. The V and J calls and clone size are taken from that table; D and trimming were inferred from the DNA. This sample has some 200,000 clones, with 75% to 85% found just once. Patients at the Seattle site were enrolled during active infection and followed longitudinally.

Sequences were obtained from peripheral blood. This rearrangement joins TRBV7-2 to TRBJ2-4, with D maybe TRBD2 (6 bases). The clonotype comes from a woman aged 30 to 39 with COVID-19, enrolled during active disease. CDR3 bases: TGTGCCAGCACCCCGGGACTTGCAAACATTCAGTACTTC. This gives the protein CASTPGLANIQYF.